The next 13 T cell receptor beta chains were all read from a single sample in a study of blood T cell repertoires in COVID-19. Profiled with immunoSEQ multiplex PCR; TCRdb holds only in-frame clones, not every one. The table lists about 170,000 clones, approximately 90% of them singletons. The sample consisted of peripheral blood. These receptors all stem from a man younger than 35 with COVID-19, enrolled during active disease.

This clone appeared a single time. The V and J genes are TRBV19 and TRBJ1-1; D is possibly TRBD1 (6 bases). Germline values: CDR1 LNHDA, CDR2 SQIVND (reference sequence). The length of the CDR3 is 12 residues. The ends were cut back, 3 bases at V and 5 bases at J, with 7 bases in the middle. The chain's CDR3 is CASSIGQTEAFF. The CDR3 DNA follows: TGTGCCAGTAGTATCGGACAGACTGAAGCTTTCTTT.

CDR3 DNA: TGTGCCAGCAGCCCTTATCGGGGGTCTGGGGCCAACGTCCTGACTTTC. Protein sequence: CASSPYRGSGANVLTF. This chain links TRBV3-1 (or the pseudogene TRBV3-2) with TRBJ2-6, with D possibly TRBD2 on 6 matching bases. Trimming took off 4 bases at V and 1 base at J, with 11 bases between the two ends. CDR3 length: 16 residues. Germline-derived CDR1 and CDR2 are LGHDT and YNNKEL (reference sequence).

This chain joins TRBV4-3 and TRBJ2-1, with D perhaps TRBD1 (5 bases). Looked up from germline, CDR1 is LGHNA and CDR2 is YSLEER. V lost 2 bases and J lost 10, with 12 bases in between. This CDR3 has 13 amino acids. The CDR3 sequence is CASSQKGRQEQFF. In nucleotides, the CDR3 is TGCGCCAGCAGCCAAAAGGGGCGGCAGGAGCAGTTCTTC.

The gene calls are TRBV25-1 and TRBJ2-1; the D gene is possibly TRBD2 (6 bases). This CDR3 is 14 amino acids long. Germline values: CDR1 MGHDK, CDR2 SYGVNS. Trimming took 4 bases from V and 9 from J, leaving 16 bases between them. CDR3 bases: TGTGCCAGCAGTGGTACAGCGGGTACGGGTGAGCAGTTCTTC. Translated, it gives CASSGTAGTGEQFF.

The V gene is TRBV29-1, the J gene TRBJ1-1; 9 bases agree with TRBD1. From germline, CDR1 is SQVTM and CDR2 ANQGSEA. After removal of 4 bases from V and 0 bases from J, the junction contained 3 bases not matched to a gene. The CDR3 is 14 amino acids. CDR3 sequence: CSVGGQGMNTEAFF. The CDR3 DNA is TGCAGCGTTGGTGGACAGGGGATGAACACTGAAGCTTTCTTT.

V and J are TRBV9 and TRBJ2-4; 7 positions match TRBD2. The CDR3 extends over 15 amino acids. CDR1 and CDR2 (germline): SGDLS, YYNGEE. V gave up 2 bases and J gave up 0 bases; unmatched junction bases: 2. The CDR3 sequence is CASSVSGLAKNIQYF. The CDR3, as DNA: TGTGCCAGCAGCGTTAGCGGGCTAGCCAAAAACATTCAGTACTTC.

The CDR3 DNA is TGTGCCAGCAGCCCCGAGGGCTCCAGCTCCTACGAGCAGTACTTC. Residues: CASSPEGSSSYEQYF. V gene TRBV6-2 or TRBV6-3 combines with J gene TRBJ2-7; D is possibly TRBD2 (5 bases). The CDR3 has 15 residues. Trimming took off 6 bases at V and 0 bases at J, with 15 bases between the two ends. Germline V lookup: CDR1 MNHEY, CDR2 SVGEGT.

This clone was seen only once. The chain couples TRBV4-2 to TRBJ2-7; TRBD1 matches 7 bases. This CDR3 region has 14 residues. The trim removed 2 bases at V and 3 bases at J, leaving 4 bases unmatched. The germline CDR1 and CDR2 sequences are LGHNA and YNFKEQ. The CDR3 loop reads CASSQPGTDYEQYF. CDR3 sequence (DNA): TGTGCCAGCAGCCAACCCGGGACAGACTACGAGCAGTACTTC.

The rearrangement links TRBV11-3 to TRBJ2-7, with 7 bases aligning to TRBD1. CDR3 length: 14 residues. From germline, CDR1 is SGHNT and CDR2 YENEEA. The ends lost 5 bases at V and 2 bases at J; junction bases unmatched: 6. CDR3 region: CASSLYTGAYEQYF. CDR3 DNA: TGTGCCAGCAGCCTCTATACAGGGGCCTACGAGCAGTACTTC.

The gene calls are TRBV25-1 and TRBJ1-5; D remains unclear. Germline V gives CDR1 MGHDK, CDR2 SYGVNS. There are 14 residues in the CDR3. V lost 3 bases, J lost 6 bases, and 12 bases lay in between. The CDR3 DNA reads TGTGCCAGCAGTGACTCAGGCCGGGGTCAGCCCCAGCATTTT. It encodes CASSDSGRGQPQHF.

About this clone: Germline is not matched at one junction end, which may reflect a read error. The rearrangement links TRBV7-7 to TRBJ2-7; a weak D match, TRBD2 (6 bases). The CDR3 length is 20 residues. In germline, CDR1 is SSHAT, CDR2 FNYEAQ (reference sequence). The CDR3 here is CASSPPRVSGPLGILGEQYF. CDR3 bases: TGTGCTAGCAGCCCCCCCCGGGTTAGCGGCCCTTTAGGCATCCTAGGCGAGCAGTACTTC.

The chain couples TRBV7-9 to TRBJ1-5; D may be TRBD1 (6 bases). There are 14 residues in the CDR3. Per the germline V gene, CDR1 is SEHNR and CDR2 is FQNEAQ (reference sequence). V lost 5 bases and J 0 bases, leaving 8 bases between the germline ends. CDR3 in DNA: TGTGCCAGCAGCCCACAGGGTAGCAATCAGCCCCAGCATTTT. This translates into CASSPQGSNQPQHF.

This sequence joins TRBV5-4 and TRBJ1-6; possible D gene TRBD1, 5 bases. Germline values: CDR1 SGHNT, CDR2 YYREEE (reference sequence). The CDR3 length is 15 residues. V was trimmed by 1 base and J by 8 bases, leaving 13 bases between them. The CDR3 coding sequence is TGTGCCAGCAGCTTGCGACAGTCCCATGATTCACCCCTCCACTTT. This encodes CASSLRQSHDSPLHF.